This T cell receptor (beta chain) was found in a study of T cells in Graves' hyperthyroidism and ophthalmopathy. Participants, patients aged 18 to 65, had newly diagnosed hyperthyroidism with a duration under 2 months. TCR beta CDR3 sequences were amplified from RNA transcripts. The TCR CDR3 first-round RT-PCR relied on the HTBI primer set. TCRdb independently ran MiXCR on the multiplex PCR reads; one entry per CDR3 protein. The sample shows about 500,000 distinct CDR3 sequences, 16% of them seen only once. Findings of the study overall: Blood also carried most thyroid clonotypes expanded above 0.001. Ophthalmopathy onset followed model prediction by a median approximately 6.2 months.

As regards this clonotype: Its antigen is unidentified.

Germline CDR1 is SGHDN and CDR2 is FVKESK. The V gene end was trimmed by 0 bases and the J gene end by 6 bases; junction bases not matched to a gene: 7. CDR3 length: 17 residues. Input material: blood. The rearrangement joins TRBV14 to TRBJ2-2, with 10 bases that match TRBD1. This TCR came from a young woman with Graves' hyperthyroidism. CDR3 DNA sequence: TGTGCCAGCAGCCAAGATGACAGGGGGCTTGGAGCCGGGGAGCTGTTTTTT. Protein: CASSQDDRGLGAGELFF.